This paragraph covers one T cell receptor beta chain sequence. The antigen remains unidentified. This sample was included in a study of cytomegalovirus exposure and HLA in healthy donors. Trimming removed 5 bases from V and 7 bases from J, with 8 bases in between. CDR3 length: 12 amino acids. The germline CDR1 and CDR2 sequences are LNHDA and SQIVND (reference sequence). Generated by immunoSEQ multiplex PCR, the TCRdb table keeps only in-frame clones and is missing some. The sample lists 200,000 to 250,000 clones, approximately 82% occurring once. General study results and limits: There were some public TCRs occurring in many donors, but most TCR sequences were rare.

This clonotype was obtained from a woman aged 18-29 years in good health and CMV-seronegative. The sample comprised PBMCs. V is TRBV19 and J is TRBJ2-2; weak D call: TRBD2 (5 bases). CDR3: CASSFGIGELFF. In nucleotides, the CDR3 is TGTGCCAGTAGTTTCGGGATCGGGGAGCTGTTTTTT.